This is a list of T cell receptor beta chains from one sample in a study of blood T cell repertoires in COVID-19. The protocol was immunoSEQ multiplex PCR, while the TCRdb copy is restricted to in-frame clones and leaves out a portion. The data show around 69,000 clones, roughly nine tenths seen once. The specimen sequenced was peripheral blood. Every receptor here comes from a woman aged 45-65 years with active COVID-19. Each CDR3 is given with its conserved first and last residue. The order of the fields is clone size, V gene, J gene, D gene, CDR3 protein, CDR3 DNA. D genes are given only for firm matches. Size is stated for part of the rows, as once, few or many counts, or as a class when the clone is expanded.

-	TRBV6-5	TRBJ1-1	-	CASRGDRSAEAFF	TGTGCCAGCAGGGGCGACAGGAGCGCTGAAGCTTTCTTT
-	TRBV28	TRBJ2-7	TRBD1	CASSLDRAEFYEQYF	TGTGCCAGCAGTCTAGACAGGGCCGAATTTTACGAGCAGTACTTC
once	TRBV9	TRBJ1-2	TRBD1	CASSADPPGQGYFTF	TGTGCCAGCAGCGCAGACCCCCCGGGACAGGGGTACTTCACCTTC
-	TRBV19	TRBJ2-3	-	CASRASPGADTQYF	TGTGCCAGTAGGGCATCGCCAGGCGCAGATACGCAGTATTTT
-	TRBV5-5	TRBJ1-1	-	CASRLGQGSPEAFF	TGTGCCAGCAGACTAGGTCAGGGGTCTCCCGAAGCTTTCTTT
-	TRBV10-3	TRBJ2-4	-	CAISTGRDIQYF	TGTGCCATCAGCACAGGGAGGGACATTCAGTACTTC
-	TRBV27	TRBJ2-1	-	CASSFSGSSYNEQFF	TGTGCCAGCAGTTTCTCCGGTAGCTCCTACAATGAGCAGTTCTTC
-	TRBV30	TRBJ2-3	TRBD2	CAWTRLAGVNTQYF	TGTGCCTGGACGCGACTAGCGGGAGTCAATACGCAGTATTTT
-	TRBV5-8	TRBJ2-1	-	CASSPLRLGSEKFF	TGTGCCAGCAGCCCCCTCCGACTAGGAAGTGAGAAGTTCTTC
few	TRBV5-1	TRBJ1-1	TRBD1	CASQLTGVNTEAFF	TGCGCCAGCCAACTGACAGGGGTGAACACTGAAGCTTTCTTT
-	TRBV6-5	TRBJ2-7	-	CVGQEETFLYEQYF	TGTGTCGGGCAGGAGGAAACTTTTCTCTACGAGCAGTACTTC
-	TRBV29-1	TRBJ2-7	-	CSVGDSVYEQYF	TGCAGCGTTGGCGACAGTGTGTACGAGCAGTACTTC
-	TRBV30	TRBJ1-5	-	CAWSSSGKPQHF	TGTGCCTGGTCATCCAGCGGTAAGCCCCAGCATTTT
-	TRBV27	TRBJ1-1	-	CASRLQGGPAFF	TGTGCCAGCAGGCTCCAGGGTGGTCCAGCTTTCTTT
-	TRBV7-9	TRBJ1-2	-	CASSSSDSFSPIDYGYTF	TGTGCCAGCAGCTCGTCGGACAGTTTCTCTCCCATTGACTATGGCTACACCTTC
-	TRBV12-3/TRBV12-4	TRBJ1-5	-	CASSLFGQPQHF	TGTGCCAGCAGTTTATTTGGCCAGCCCCAGCATTTT
-	TRBV2	TRBJ2-3	TRBD2	CASRTGTSGIEATDTQYF	TGTGCCAGCAGGACCGGGACTAGCGGGATCGAGGCCACAGATACGCAGTATTTT
-	TRBV30	TRBJ2-3	TRBD2	CAWSVVAGGFTDTQYF	TGTGCCTGGAGTGTAGTAGCGGGAGGGTTCACAGATACGCAGTATTTT
-	TRBV5-1	TRBJ2-3	TRBD2	CASSLVGSGTSTDTQYF	TGCGCCAGCAGCTTGGTAGGTAGCGGGACTAGCACAGATACGCAGTATTTT
-	TRBV6-5	TRBJ2-7	TRBD2	CASRTSGSGYEQYF	TGTGCCAGCAGAACTAGCGGGAGCGGCTACGAGCAGTACTTC
-	TRBV12-2	TRBJ1-4	-	CASRFFWGEANEKLFF	TGTGCAAGTCGCTTCTTTTGGGGGGAGGCGAATGAAAAACTGTTTTTT
once	TRBV9	TRBJ1-2	-	CASSHQLGDKGYTF	TGTGCCAGCAGCCACCAATTGGGGGACAAGGGCTACACCTTC
-	TRBV30	TRBJ2-7	-	CAWSGGVNYEQYF	TGTGCCTGGAGTGGGGGGGTGAACTACGAGCAGTACTTC
once	TRBV7-9	TRBJ2-3	-	CASSSPDFLTDTQYF	TGTGCCAGCAGCTCACCGGACTTCCTCACAGATACGCAGTATTTT
few	TRBV29-1	TRBJ2-7	-	CSVRDTSYEQYF	TGCAGCGTTAGGGACACCTCCTACGAGCAGTACTTC
-	TRBV5-5	TRBJ1-6	TRBD1	CASSLQDRVHSPLHF	TGTGCCAGCAGCTTACAGGACAGGGTGCATTCACCCCTCCACTTT
-	TRBV27	TRBJ2-7	-	CASSHTVHEQYF	TGTGCCAGCAGCCATACGGTCCACGAGCAGTACTTC
-	TRBV9	TRBJ2-7	-	CASSVGEYEQYF	TGTGCCAGCAGCGTAGGAGAGTACGAGCAGTACTTC
-	TRBV4-1	TRBJ2-1	TRBD1	CASSRAGQGISYNEQFF	TGCGCCAGCAGCCGGGCCGGACAGGGAATCTCCTACAATGAGCAGTTCTTC
-	TRBV7-7	TRBJ1-1	-	CASSLVKGEGGTEAFF	TGTGCTAGCAGCTTAGTTAAGGGGGAAGGAGGTACTGAAGCTTTCTTT
-	TRBV4-1	TRBJ1-1	-	CASSQDAGMNTEAFF	TGCGCCAGCAGCCAAGATGCAGGCATGAACACTGAAGCTTTCTTT
-	TRBV6-5	TRBJ2-1	-	CASSRGSFAYNEQFF	TGTGCCAGCAGTCGCGGGTCCTTTGCCTACAATGAGCAGTTCTTC
-	TRBV3-1/TRBV3-2	TRBJ1-1	-	CASSQGTLGTLNTEAFF	TGTGCCAGCAGCCAAGGGACCTTGGGGACATTGAACACTGAAGCTTTCTTT
-	TRBV5-5	TRBJ2-1	-	CASSPIGTYYNEQFF	TGTGCCAGCAGCCCAATCGGGACATACTACAATGAGCAGTTCTTC
-	TRBV5-1	TRBJ2-5	-	CASSPGPARQETQYF	TGCGCCAGCAGCCCAGGGCCCGCACGCCAAGAGACCCAGTACTTC
-	TRBV21-1	TRBJ1-5	-	CASSREGVNQPQHF	TGTGCCAGCAGCAGAGAGGGGGTCAATCAGCCCCAGCATTTT
-	TRBV7-8	TRBJ2-6	TRBD1	CASSFDRGQAGANVLTF	TGTGCCAGCAGCTTCGACAGGGGGCAAGCTGGGGCCAACGTCCTGACTTTC
-	TRBV19	TRBJ2-7	TRBD2	CASRLALQGGYEQYF	TGTGCCAGTAGACTAGCGCTACAAGGAGGCTACGAGCAGTACTTC
-	TRBV27	TRBJ2-5	-	CASSPSAGQTETQYF	TGTGCCAGCAGTCCCTCGGCAGGGCAGACGGAGACCCAGTACTTC
-	TRBV9	TRBJ2-7	TRBD2	CASSQAGLGGYEQYF	TGTGCCAGCAGCCAGGCGGGACTAGGGGGCTACGAGCAGTACTTC
-	TRBV19	TRBJ2-1	TRBD2	CASSRLAGSFYNEQFF	TGTGCCAGTAGTCGTTTAGCGGGATCTTTTTACAATGAGCAGTTCTTC
-	TRBV12-3/TRBV12-4	TRBJ2-7	-	CASSYGDRYEQYF	TGTGCCAGCAGTTACGGGGATCGCTACGAGCAGTACTTC
-	TRBV27	TRBJ1-1	TRBD1	CASSPRTGGEAFF	TGTGCCAGCAGTCCCCGGACAGGGGGAGAGGCTTTCTTT
-	TRBV19	TRBJ1-1	-	CASSPRMSEAFF	TGTGCCAGTAGTCCGAGGATGAGTGAAGCTTTCTTT
-	TRBV20-1	TRBJ2-7	-	CSARDRDEQYF	TGCAGTGCTAGAGATCGGGACGAGCAGTACTTC
-	TRBV2	TRBJ2-1	TRBD1	CASSGDRSSYNEQFF	TGTGCCAGCAGTGGGGACAGGAGCTCCTACAATGAGCAGTTCTTC
-	TRBV5-1	TRBJ1-5	TRBD1	CASSLQGGNQPQHF	TGCGCCAGCAGCCTCCAGGGGGGCAATCAGCCCCAGCATTTT
-	TRBV19	TRBJ2-3	TRBD2	CASSIGMASGRTDTQYF	TGTGCCAGTAGTATAGGCATGGCTAGCGGGAGAACAGATACGCAGTATTTT
-	TRBV2	TRBJ2-1	-	CASSEARGGAPTRYNEQFF	TGTGCCAGCAGTGAAGCGAGGGGGGGGGCCCCCACCCGGTACAATGAGCAGTTCTTC
-	TRBV5-6	TRBJ2-7	-	CASSLAGVSNEQYF	TGTGCCAGCAGCTTGGCGGGGGTGTCCAACGAGCAGTACTTC
once	TRBV7-2	TRBJ2-7	TRBD2	CASSSLAGSVYEQYF	TGTGCCAGCAGCTCTCTAGCGGGTTCGGTCTACGAGCAGTACTTC
-	TRBV2	TRBJ2-5	TRBD1	CASSQQGFETQYF	TGTGCCAGCAGCCAACAGGGGTTTGAGACCCAGTACTTC